This T cell receptor (beta chain) was identified during a study of Graves' ophthalmopathy and Graves' hyperthyroidism. Germline V gene lookup returns CDR1 SEHNR and CDR2 FQNEAQ (reference sequence). This CDR3 is built from 13 residues. Ten or more counts support this clonotype. The target antigen is unknown. A read error may produce the germline difference seen at one junction end. For repertoire sequencing, the TCR beta CDR3 regions were amplified from RNA transcripts. RT-PCR with HTBI primers came first, then second-round multiplex PCR. From the multiplex PCR reads, TCRdb called clonotypes with MiXCR, one entry per CDR3 protein. The sample contains hundreds of thousands of distinct CDR3 sequences, roughly 41% of which appear only once. Whole-study results and caveats: Predictions made by the model for ophthalmopathy progression reached approximately 70% sensitivity and almost 75% specificity.

Diagnoses were established from clinical symptoms, serum thyroxine, TRAb, thyroid ultrasound and orbital computed tomography. This TCR was sampled from an adult man with Graves' ophthalmopathy. The chain recombines TRBV7-9 with TRBJ2-7, with D unclear. What was sequenced was peripheral blood. CDR3 DNA: TGCGCCAGCAGCCAAGATTGGGCCTACGAGCAGTACTTC. Amino acids: CASSQDWAYEQYF. Full variable domain (outside the CDR3, taken from reference TRBV7-9 and TRBJ2-7): DTGVSQNPRHKITKRGQNVTFRCDPISEHNRLYWYRQTLGQGPEFLTYFQNEAQLEKSRLLSDRFSAERPKGSFSTLEIQRTEQGDSAMYLCASSQDWAYEQYFGPGTRLTVT.